This T cell receptor beta chain was identified in a study of read filtering for tumor transcriptome and immune sequencing. Looking at the study overall: Patients were some 16 male and roughly 15 female, mean age around 67 years, range about 45 to 85.

The library was built from roughly 400 ng RNA with molecular barcoded adaptors for alpha/delta and beta/gamma chains. TCRdb re-analysed the reads in MiXCR, keeping a single row per CDR3 protein. The sample lists over 40,000 distinct CDR3 sequences; about 12% were seen once. The CDR3 runs to 12 residues. Germline V lookup: CDR1 KGHSH, CDR2 LQKENI. As regards this clonotype: One base separates it from a far larger clone, so it is likely a read error.

This receptor was taken from a donor over 35 with multiple myeloma. What was sequenced was a population of CD138-negative cells sorted from bone marrow. The V call is TRBV18, the J call TRBJ1-4; D gene uncertain. CDR3 in amino acids: CTSSPDTGRTHF. CDR3 DNA: TGTACCAGCTCACCCGATACGGGAAGGACGCATTTT. The full variable domain, its missing parts supplied by reference TRBV18 and TRBJ1-4, is NAGVMQNPRHLVRRRGQEARLRCSPMKGHSHVYWYRQLPEEGLKFMVYLQKENIIDESGMPKERFSAEFPKEGPSILRIQQVVRGDSAAYFCTSSPDTGRTHFGSGTQLSVL.